Listed here are 16 T cell receptor beta chains from one sample, sequenced in a study of PD-1 blockade in classical Hodgkin lymphoma. Autologous stem cell transplantation was followed by relapse in every patient, and brentuximab vedotin exposure varied. Sequencing used immunoSEQ multiplex PCR; TCRdb keeps in-frame clones, though not all of them. This repertoire shows under 60,000 clones, roughly 73% found once; its top ten account for 9.5% to 11%. Sequencing was performed on peripheral blood mononuclear cells (PBMCs), taken at baseline. The receptor set was obtained from a human donor with classical Hodgkin lymphoma.

The chain couples TRBV7-3 to TRBJ1-5; the D is unclear. The CDR3 has 13 residues. Trimming removed 5 bases at V and 2 bases at J, with 7 bases between. The germline V gene has CDR1 SGHTA and CDR2 FQGTGA. The CDR3 sequence is CASSPAGNQPQHF. The CDR3 nucleotides are TGTGCCAGCAGCCCGGCGGGCAATCAGCCCCAGCATTTT.

The V and J genes are TRBV29-1 and TRBJ2-5; unclear D gene. This CDR3 region has 10 residues. The germline V and J ends were trimmed by 7 bases and 5 bases, with 8 bases remaining between them. Per germline, CDR1 SQVTM and CDR2 ANQGSEA. The CDR3 DNA follows: TGCAGCGCCCTATGGGAGACCCAGTACTTC. Translating gives CSALWETQYF.

This chain links TRBV18 with TRBJ1-4; 7 positions agree with TRBD1. The CDR3 is made up of 14 amino acids. Germline V gene lookup returns CDR1 KGHSH and CDR2 LQKENI. J lost 7 bases, V lost 3 bases, and 5 bases had no gene match. CDR3 nucleotides: TGTGCCAGCTCACCTTCGGGACAGCCTGAAAAACTGTTTTTT. Protein: CASSPSGQPEKLFF.

The gene calls are TRBV28 and TRBJ2-5; D gene ambiguous. Germline CDR1 is MDHEN and CDR2 is SYDVKM. The CDR3 length is 13 residues. V lost 8 bases and J 0 bases, leaving 10 bases between the germline ends. The CDR3 DNA is TGTGCCAGCGGGTCCGGGTACCAAGAGACCCAGTACTTC. This gives the protein CASGSGYQETQYF.

This chain links TRBV15 with TRBJ1-1; D is perhaps TRBD1 (6 bases). This CDR3 comprises 17 residues. Germline CDR1 is LNHNV and CDR2 is YYDKDF (reference sequence). With 5 bases removed from V and 0 bases from J, the gap between germline ends came to 19 bases. This chain's CDR3 is CATSRHRGQGMNTEAFF. Here the CDR3 DNA reads TGTGCCACCAGCCGCCATAGGGGACAAGGGATGAACACTGAAGCTTTCTTT.

The chain has TRBV30 and TRBJ1-1, with 7 nucleotides matching TRBD1. CDR1 GTSNPN and CDR2 SVGIG come from the germline V gene (reference sequence). The CDR3 totals 16 residues. The V segment lost 0 bases and the J segment 0 bases; nucleotides outside the gene matches: 7. For the CDR3, the DNA is TGTGCCTGGAGTGTCGAAGCAGGGGGTATGAACACTGAAGCTTTCTTT. It is translated as CAWSVEAGGMNTEAFF.

The chain uses TRBV10-3 and TRBJ1-2; 7 nucleotides agree with TRBD1. The CDR3 loop spans 13 amino acids. With 3 bases clipped from V and 4 bases from J, the junction kept 2 bases outside the gene matches. Germline V gives CDR1 ENHRY, CDR2 SYGVKD. The CDR3 nucleotides read TGTGCCATCAGTGATTGGGACAGCTATGGCTACACCTTC. Protein product: CAISDWDSYGYTF.

The genes are TRBV5-1 and TRBJ1-2, with D uncertain. The germline V and J ends were trimmed by 7 bases and 8 bases, with 18 bases remaining between them. The CDR3 contains 13 residues. Germline lookup yields CDR1 SGHRS and CDR2 YFSETQ. The CDR3 nucleotides are TGCGCCAGCGGTCCGTCTGGCGGATACGGCTACACCTTC. This encodes CASGPSGGYGYTF.

In DNA, the CDR3 is TGTGCCAGCAGTGCCGGCTATACCTACGAGCAGTACTTC. This translates into CASSAGYTYEQYF. The chain carries TRBV2 and TRBJ2-7; D not certain. The CDR3 covers 13 residues. Germline lookup yields CDR1 SNHLY and CDR2 FYNNEI. Trimming shortened V by 4 bases and J by 2 bases, and 9 bases separated the two germline ends.

The gene calls are TRBV29-1 and TRBJ2-7; D might be TRBD1 (6 bases). CDR1 is SQVTM and CDR2 is ANQGSEA in the germline V gene. This CDR3 is 11 amino acids long. V lost 4 bases to trimming and J lost 5 bases, with 9 bases between them. The CDR3 coding sequence is TGCAGCGTTGTTGGGGGCAACGAGCAGTACTTC. Encoded protein: CSVVGGNEQYF.

The chain links TRBV5-4 to TRBJ2-1; 7 positions agree with TRBD2. The germline V gene has CDR1 SGHNT and CDR2 YYREEE (reference sequence). Germline trimming cut 0 bases from V and 2 bases from J; bases unmatched to any gene: 5. This CDR3 is 16 amino acids long. The CDR3 region is CASSLAGTTTYNEQFF. The CDR3 nucleotides are TGTGCCAGCAGCTTGGCCGGGACTACTACCTACAATGAGCAGTTCTTC. The full variable domain, rest sourced from reference TRBV5-4 and TRBJ2-1, is ETGVTQSPTHLIKTRGQQVTLRCSSQSGHNTVSWYQQALGQGPQFIFQYYREEENGRGNFPPRFSGLQFPNYSSELNVNALELDDSALYLCASSLAGTTTYNEQFFGPGTRLTVL.

The chain couples TRBV4-2 to TRBJ1-1, with D unresolved. This CDR3 is 14 amino acids long. In germline, CDR1 is LGHNA, CDR2 YNFKEQ. The V and J ends lost 4 bases and 10 bases respectively, with 19 bases between them. Written as DNA, the CDR3 is TGTGCCAGCAGCCTCCGGGCCCAGATAACGGGAGCTTTCTTT. It translates to CASSLRAQITGAFF.

The chain couples TRBV2 to TRBJ2-3; 11 bases fit TRBD2. In germline, CDR1 is SNHLY, CDR2 FYNNEI. The length of the CDR3 is 14 residues. Unmatched junction bases numbered 4, after V lost 6 bases and J lost 5 bases. CDR3 in amino acids: CASSLAGGLDTQYF. DNA of the CDR3: TGTGCCAGCAGCCTAGCGGGGGGCTTAGATACGCAGTATTTT.

In DNA form, the CDR3 reads TGTGCCAGCAGTTCCACAGACAATAATGAAAAACTGTTTTTT. Translating it yields CASSSTDNNEKLFF. The chain couples TRBV28 to TRBJ1-4; D is ambiguous. Germline V gene data show CDR1 as MDHEN and CDR2 as SYDVKM. The CDR3 is 14 residues long. Trimming pared 4 bases from V and 4 bases from J, leaving 10 bases between.

This rearrangement joins TRBV6-1 to TRBJ1-1, with TRBD1 matching 7 bases. This CDR3 contains 15 residues. CDR1 and CDR2 (germline): MNHNS, SASEGT. With V trimmed by 0 bases and J by 5 bases, 6 bases remained unmatched. DNA of the CDR3: TGTGCCAGCAGTGAAGCGACAGGGCTGGGAACTGAAGCTTTCTTT. This encodes CASSEATGLGTEAFF.

The chain carries TRBV7-2 and TRBJ1-3, with D hard to call. CDR1 SGHTA and CDR2 FQGNSA come from the germline V gene. V was cut by 6 bases and J by 0 bases, with 12 bases left in between. The CDR3 is 15 amino acids. CDR3 residues: CASSPTAGSGNTIYF. In DNA, the CDR3 is TGTGCCAGCAGTCCGACGGCCGGCTCTGGAAACACCATATATTTT.